The clone carrying this TCR beta chain was seen only a few times. The sample holds other DNA sequences that translate to the same CDR3. J gave up 6 bases and V 0 bases, and 2 bases lay outside the gene matches. CDR3 length: 15 amino acids. The germline V gene encodes CDR1 MRHNA and CDR2 SNTAGT. The record originates from a study of blood T cell repertoires in COVID-19. The wider study: Whether acute or convalescent, the COVID-19 samples came from the United States, Italy and Spain.

Sequencing was performed with immunoSEQ multiplex PCR; in TCRdb, only in-frame clones are kept and a portion is missing. This repertoire shows around 100,000 clones, 89% found once; its top ten account for less than 3.5%. Source material: peripheral blood. This rearrangement joins TRBV6-4 to TRBJ2-3; 11 nucleotides match TRBD2. This receptor was identified in a man between 50 and 59 years old with COVID-19, enrolled during active disease. CDR3 loop: CASSDSSGGADTQYF. The CDR3 region has the DNA TGTGCCAGCAGTGACTCTAGCGGGGGGGCCGATACGCAGTATTTT.